Reported below is one T cell receptor beta chain. This entry is derived from a study of T-cell memory formation after mild COVID-19. In TCRdb, the 5' RACE reads were re-called with MiXCR into one record per CDR3 protein. The table has approximately 250,000 distinct CDR3 sequences, just over 15% seen once. This CDR3 is 13 amino acids long. The ends lost 8 bases at V and 5 bases at J; junction bases unmatched: 2. Germline values: CDR1 KGHDR, CDR2 SFDVKD. Sequenced: PBMCs or a T cell subset sorted from them (not recorded which). J is TRBJ2-1 and V is TRBV24-1; 10 bases align to TRBD1. This clonotype was obtained from an adult woman who had mild COVID-19 (a few samples of this study predate the infection). Cell type and time point are not known. The chain's CDR3 is CATTGTGDNEQFF. The CDR3 DNA follows: TGTGCCACCACCGGGACAGGGGACAATGAGCAGTTCTTC.